This entry lists 28 T cell receptor beta chains sequenced from one sample in a study of CD8+ T cells in alopecia areata. Sequencing templates came from extracted RNA that was reverse transcribed into cDNA. Sequencing was performed with immunoSEQ multiplex PCR; in TCRdb, only in-frame clones are kept and a portion is missing. The sample lists approximately 300,000 clones, about 62% seen once, with under 2% in the top ten. Treatment indicated: oral pan-JAK inhibitor, 5-10 mg twice daily. Here the sequenced sample was CD4+ T cells sorted from blood, taken at week 24, from a patient treated with tofacitinib. Source of these receptors: a human donor with alopecia areata.

This chain joins TRBV30 and TRBJ2-1; D not certain. Trimming cost V 7 bases and J 2 bases, with 15 bases left between them. The CDR3 sequence is 14 residues long. CDR1 and CDR2 from the germline V gene are GTSNPN and SVGIG (reference sequence). The CDR3 DNA follows: TGTGCCTCCGCACGGTTCTCCACCTACAATGAGCAGTTCTTC. As protein: CASARFSTYNEQFF.

There are a few counts of this clone. This chain links TRBV25-1 with TRBJ2-1; a weak D match, TRBD2 (6 bases). Germline V gives CDR1 MGHDK, CDR2 SYGVNS. Trimming shortened V by 1 base and J by 5 bases, and 15 bases separated the two germline ends. The CDR3 runs to 16 residues. The CDR3 region is CASSESRGLGDNEQFF. The CDR3 DNA is TGTGCCAGCAGTGAATCTCGGGGGTTGGGAGACAATGAGCAGTTCTTC.

This clone was counted a few times. This sequence joins TRBV29-1 and TRBJ1-1, with D unresolved. The V and J ends lost 5 bases and 1 base respectively, with 8 bases between them. This CDR3 has 12 residues. Germline CDR1 is SQVTM and CDR2 is ANQGSEA. The CDR3 bases are TGCAGCGTTTGCGTCTCGAACACTGAAGCTTTCTTT. Its protein product is CSVCVSNTEAFF. The full variable domain, in which reference TRBV29-1 and TRBJ1-1 provide the parts outside the CDR3, is SAVISQKPSRDICQRGTSLTIQCQVDSQVTMMFWYRQQPGQSLTLIATANQGSEATYESGFVIDKFPISRPNLTFSTLTVSNMSPEDSSIYLCSVCVSNTEAFFGQGTRLTVV.

The rearrangement uses TRBV5-4 and TRBJ2-5; no clear D. The length of the CDR3 is 14 residues. Germline V CDR1 and CDR2: SGHNT, YYREEE (reference sequence). Trimming removed 3 bases at V and 1 base at J, with 10 bases between. The CDR3 here is CASSSTQVQETQYF. The CDR3 DNA reads TGTGCCAGCAGCTCCACTCAGGTCCAAGAGACCCAGTACTTC.

This chain uses TRBV7-2 with TRBJ1-6; 7 nucleotides align to TRBD1. Germline CDR1 and CDR2: SGHTA and FQGNSA. J lost 8 bases, V lost 3 bases, and 7 bases had no gene match. There are 15 residues in the CDR3. The CDR3 DNA sequence: TGTGCCAGCAGCTTGGCACAGGGGATTTATTCACCCCTCCACTTT. Translating it yields CASSLAQGIYSPLHF.

This clone has only a few counts. V usage is TRBV4-3 and J usage is TRBJ2-1, with 12 nucleotides matching TRBD2. Trimming removed 1 base from V and 4 bases from J; junction bases left unmatched: 11. The CDR3 has 19 residues. Germline-derived CDR1 and CDR2 are LGHNA and YSLEER. Here the CDR3 reads CASSQARGTSGHQYNEQFF. DNA for the CDR3: TGCGCCAGCAGCCAAGCCAGAGGGACTAGCGGGCACCAATACAATGAGCAGTTCTTC.

This clone was observed a few times. V is TRBV6-5 and J is TRBJ1-1; 8 nucleotides align to TRBD1. CDR3 length: 14 residues. With V trimmed by 6 bases and J by 2 bases, 5 bases remained unmatched. Per the germline V gene, CDR1 is MNHEY and CDR2 is SVGAGI. The CDR3 sequence is CASRVGQGNTEAFF. CDR3 nucleotides: TGTGCCAGCAGAGTAGGACAGGGTAACACTGAAGCTTTCTTT.

Only one count was recorded for this clone. Other DNA sequences in this sample translate to the same CDR3. The V gene is TRBV29-1, the J gene TRBJ2-7; TRBD1 agrees at 10 bases. The CDR3 consists of 13 residues. Germline CDR1 SQVTM, CDR2 ANQGSEA. The junction had 4 bases not matched to a gene; V was cut back by 4 bases and J by 4 bases. In DNA form, the CDR3 reads TGCAGCGTTGGACAGGGGGCAGTGTACGAGCAGTACTTC. This codes for CSVGQGAVYEQYF.

This clone was seen a handful of times. The chain combines TRBV27 with TRBJ2-6, with D unclear. Germline V gives CDR1 MNHEY, CDR2 SMNVEV (reference sequence). V lost 4 bases to trimming and J lost 0 bases, with 7 bases between them. The CDR3 contains 15 residues. In nucleotides, the CDR3 is TGTGCCAGCAGTTCACCCAGCTCTGGGGCCAACGTCCTGACTTTC. Its protein is CASSSPSSGANVLTF.

This clone was picked up a small number of times. The chain has TRBV11-2 and TRBJ2-1; D uncertain. The CDR3 consists of 14 residues. The V and J ends lost 3 bases and 8 bases respectively, with 14 bases between them. CDR1 is SGHAT, CDR2 FQNNGV, per germline. This CDR3 is CASSFPRSSHEQFF. The CDR3 nucleotides read TGTGCCAGCAGCTTTCCGCGATCGTCCCATGAGCAGTTCTTC.

The chain couples TRBV30 to TRBJ2-2, with TRBD2 as a possible D gene (6 bases). The CDR3 runs to 15 residues. Germline assignment: CDR1 GTSNPN and CDR2 SVGIG (reference sequence). V gave up 3 bases and J gave up 4 bases, with 15 bases separating them. This CDR3 is CAWSPPRGSTGELFF. CDR3 in DNA: TGTGCCTGGAGCCCCCCCCGGGGGAGCACCGGGGAGCTGTTTTTT.

This chain links TRBV29-1 with TRBJ1-3; the D gene is possibly TRBD1 (5 bases). Germline-derived CDR1 and CDR2 are SQVTM and ANQGSEA. Trimming left V 2 bases short and J 4 bases short, with 21 bases between. The CDR3 is 17 residues long. The CDR3 DNA sequence: TGCAGCGTTGAACTCTTGGCCCAGGGTTATACGGGAAACACCATATATTTT. As protein: CSVELLAQGYTGNTIYF.

Only one count was recorded for this clone. The chain is built from TRBV27 and TRBJ2-3; D might be TRBD1 (5 bases). V dropped 6 bases and J dropped 5 bases, with 9 bases sitting between them. Germline loops: CDR1 MNHEY, CDR2 SMNVEV (reference sequence). This CDR3 has 12 amino acids. CDR3 amino acids: CASSERGDTQYF. CDR3 bases: TGTGCCAGCAGCGAAAGGGGAGATACGCAGTATTTT.

This clone was detected many times. The chain carries TRBV28 and TRBJ2-5, with D tentatively TRBD2 (6 bases). The V and J ends lost 4 bases and 1 base respectively, with 19 bases between them. This CDR3 comprises 17 residues. CDR1 is MDHEN and CDR2 is SYDVKM in the germline V gene. CDR3 bases: TGTGCCAGCAGTTCTCAGCCGCGGGGTAGTACCCAAGAGACCCAGTACTTC. As protein: CASSSQPRGSTQETQYF.

This clone showed up just a few times. V and J are TRBV6-4 and TRBJ2-4; D unclear. CDR3 size: 13 residues. The germline CDR1 and CDR2 sequences are MRHNA and SNTAGT. Trimming pared 0 bases from V and 9 bases from J, leaving 9 bases between. CDR3 DNA sequence: TGTGCCAGCAGTGACTCAGGTGTTGGCATTCAGTACTTC. It yields the protein CASSDSGVGIQYF.

The genes are TRBV18 and TRBJ2-5; D not resolved. CDR3 length: 12 amino acids. Germline V CDR1 and CDR2: KGHSH, LQKENI. V gave up 2 bases and J gave up 5 bases, with 6 bases separating them. CDR3 in amino acids: CASSPVSETQYF. For the CDR3, the DNA is TGTGCCAGCTCACCAGTGTCGGAGACCCAGTACTTC.

The chain couples TRBV30 to TRBJ1-1; TRBD1 might be the D (6 bases). V was trimmed by 0 bases and J by 3 bases, leaving 11 bases between them. Germline values: CDR1 GTSNPN, CDR2 SVGIG (reference sequence). The CDR3 has 14 amino acids. The CDR3 region is CAWSVLGADTEAFF. DNA for the CDR3: TGTGCCTGGAGTGTGTTGGGGGCAGACACTGAAGCTTTCTTT.

Only one count was recorded for this clone. This chain uses TRBV11-2 with TRBJ2-2; 9 positions agree with TRBD2. The germline V gene has CDR1 SGHAT and CDR2 FQNNGV. The V segment lost 3 bases and the J segment 8 bases; nucleotides outside the gene matches: 7. The CDR3 runs 15 residues. CDR3 sequence reads: CASSFAGGDRGELFF. The CDR3 bases are TGTGCCAGCAGCTTCGCGGGGGGGGACAGAGGGGAGCTGTTTTTT.

CDR3 sequence reads: CASSMSSGGYSSYNEQFF. The CDR3 DNA follows: TGTGCCAGTAGTATGTCTAGCGGGGGCTATAGCTCCTACAATGAGCAGTTCTTC. The rearrangement uses TRBV19 and TRBJ2-1; 10 bases match TRBD2. Trimming removed 3 bases from V and 0 bases from J; junction bases left unmatched: 8. The CDR3 contains 18 residues. Germline CDR1 is LNHDA and CDR2 is SQIVND (reference sequence).

The chain couples TRBV25-1 to TRBJ2-3, with 7 positions matching TRBD2. Germline loops: CDR1 MGHDK, CDR2 SYGVNS. There are 15 residues in the CDR3. The V segment lost 5 bases and the J segment 2 bases; nucleotides outside the gene matches: 7. The CDR3 nucleotides read TGTGCCAGCAGTAAGGCGGGGGTAAACACAGATACGCAGTATTTT. Translation gives CASSKAGVNTDTQYF. The full variable domain, its missing parts supplied by reference TRBV25-1 and TRBJ2-3, is EADIYQTPRYLVIGTGKKITLECSQTMGHDKMYWYQQDPGMELHLIHYSYGVNSTEKGDLSSESTVSRIRTEHFPLTLESARPSHTSQYLCASSKAGVNTDTQYFGPGTRLTVL.

V and J are TRBV7-2 and TRBJ2-3; the D gene is possibly TRBD1 (5 bases). This CDR3 region has 15 residues. Trimming cost V 1 base and J 6 bases, with 14 bases left between them. CDR1 and CDR2 from the germline V gene are SGHTA and FQGNSA. The CDR3 loop is CASSLGGRPDDTQYF. The DNA for the CDR3 is TGTGCCAGCAGCTTAGGGGGCAGGCCCGATGATACGCAGTATTTT.

This clone has only a few counts. The rearrangement joins TRBV6-5 to TRBJ1-1; TRBD1 is a possible D gene (5 bases). The germline gives CDR1 MNHEY, CDR2 SVGAGI. The CDR3 has 14 residues. The V and J ends lost 6 bases and 5 bases respectively, with 16 bases between them. CDR3 nucleotides: TGTGCCAGCAGCCGGCCAGGGCTGGGGACTGAAGCTTTCTTT. Amino acid sequence: CASSRPGLGTEAFF.

This sequence joins TRBV19 and TRBJ1-6; D perhaps matches TRBD1 (6 bases). Germline loops: CDR1 LNHDA, CDR2 SQIVND (reference sequence). The CDR3 covers 15 residues. Trimming shortened V by 4 bases and J by 6 bases, and 13 bases separated the two germline ends. In DNA, the CDR3 is TGTGCCAGTAGTACAGGGAGGACAGTTAATTCACCCCTCCACTTT. This codes for CASSTGRTVNSPLHF.

The sample holds a few counts of this clone. The rearrangement uses TRBV4-3 and TRBJ2-2, with D tentatively TRBD1 or TRBD2 (5 bases each). Trimming pared 0 bases from V and 6 bases from J, leaving 8 bases between. CDR1 is LGHNA, CDR2 YSLEER, per germline. The CDR3 is 14 residues long. The CDR3 DNA reads TGCGCCAGCAGCCAAGACAGAGGGGCCGGGGAGCTGTTTTTT. Translation: CASSQDRGAGELFF.

This chain links TRBV7-2 with TRBJ2-3; 9 bases fit TRBD2. Germline values: CDR1 SGHTA, CDR2 FQGNSA. This CDR3 region has 15 residues. Losses at the gene ends were 4 bases for V and 4 bases for J; bases not matched to a gene: 6. CDR3 sequence reads: CASSSLGLAADTQYF. For the CDR3, the DNA is TGTGCCAGCAGCTCCTTGGGACTAGCAGCAGATACGCAGTATTTT.

This clone was observed a handful of times. This chain links TRBV25-1 with TRBJ1-1; D not resolved. Trimming took off 5 bases at V and 10 bases at J, with 17 bases between the two ends. The CDR3 contains 13 residues. Germline V CDR1 and CDR2: MGHDK, SYGVNS. The CDR3, as DNA: TGTGCCAGCAGTTCCCCAGTGTGGGGAGTAGCTTTCTTT. Its translation is CASSSPVWGVAFF.

This clone was counted a few times. The chain has TRBV4-2 and TRBJ2-7; 8 nucleotides agree with TRBD2. This CDR3 contains 15 residues. CDR1 and CDR2 (germline): LGHNA, YNFKEQ. Trimming cost V 4 bases and J 4 bases; bases outside gene matches: 9. The CDR3 DNA sequence: TGTGCCAGCAGCCGAACCGGGACTAGTAGTTACGAGCAGTACTTC. Amino acids: CASSRTGTSSYEQYF.

This clone was seen once. The genes are TRBV18 and TRBJ2-1; TRBD1 matches 9 bases. CDR3 length equals 14 residues. The ends lost 3 bases at V and 6 bases at J; junction bases unmatched: 3. CDR1 is KGHSH, CDR2 LQKENI, per germline. The CDR3: CASSPGTGSNEQFF. The CDR3 nucleotides read TGTGCCAGCTCACCGGGGACAGGGTCCAATGAGCAGTTCTTC.